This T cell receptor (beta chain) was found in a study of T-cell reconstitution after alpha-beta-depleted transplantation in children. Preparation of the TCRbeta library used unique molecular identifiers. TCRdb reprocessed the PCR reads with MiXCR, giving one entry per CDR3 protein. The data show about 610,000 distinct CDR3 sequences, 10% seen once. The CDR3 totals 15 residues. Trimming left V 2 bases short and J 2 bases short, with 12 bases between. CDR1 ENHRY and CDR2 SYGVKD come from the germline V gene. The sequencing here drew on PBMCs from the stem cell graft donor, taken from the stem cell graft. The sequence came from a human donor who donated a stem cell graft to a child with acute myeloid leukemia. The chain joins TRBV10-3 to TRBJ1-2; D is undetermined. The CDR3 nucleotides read TGTGCCATCAGTGAGATTCCCACACACAACTATGGCTACACCTTC. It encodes CAISEIPTHNYGYTF.